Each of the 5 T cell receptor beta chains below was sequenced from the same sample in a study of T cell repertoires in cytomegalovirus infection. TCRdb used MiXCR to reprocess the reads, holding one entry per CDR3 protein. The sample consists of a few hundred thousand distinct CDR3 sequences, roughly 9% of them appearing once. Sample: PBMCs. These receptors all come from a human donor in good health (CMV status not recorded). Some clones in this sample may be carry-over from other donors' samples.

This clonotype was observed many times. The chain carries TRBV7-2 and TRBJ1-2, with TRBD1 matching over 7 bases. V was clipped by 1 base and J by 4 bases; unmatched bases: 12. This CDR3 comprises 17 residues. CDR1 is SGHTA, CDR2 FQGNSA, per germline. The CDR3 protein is CASSLETHRGGSYGYTF. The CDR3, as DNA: TGTGCCAGCAGCTTAGAGACCCACAGGGGTGGTAGCTATGGCTACACCTTC.

The CDR3, as DNA: TGTGCCAGCAGCTCCCTGGGGGTGTTGAACGAGCAGTACTTC. This sequence encodes CASSSLGVLNEQYF. The V call is TRBV5-6, the J call TRBJ2-7; D may correspond to TRBD1 or TRBD2 (5 bases each). The CDR3 has 14 amino acids. V dropped 3 bases and J dropped 5 bases, with 15 bases sitting between them. Germline CDR1 and CDR2: SGHDT and YYEEEE. The entire variable domain, with the rest obtained from reference TRBV5-6 and TRBJ2-7, is as follows: DAGVTQSPTHLIKTRGQQVTLRCSPKSGHDTVSWYQQALGQGPQFIFQYYEEEERQRGNFPDRFSGHQFPNYSSELNVNALLLGDSALYLCASSSLGVLNEQYFGPGTRLTVT.

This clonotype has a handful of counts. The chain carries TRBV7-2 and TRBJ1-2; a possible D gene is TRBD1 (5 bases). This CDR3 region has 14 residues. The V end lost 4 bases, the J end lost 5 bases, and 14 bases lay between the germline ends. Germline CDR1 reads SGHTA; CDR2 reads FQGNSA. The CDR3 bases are TGTGCCAGCAGCTCGTCGGCGGGGACTTATGGCTACACCTTC. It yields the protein CASSSSAGTYGYTF.

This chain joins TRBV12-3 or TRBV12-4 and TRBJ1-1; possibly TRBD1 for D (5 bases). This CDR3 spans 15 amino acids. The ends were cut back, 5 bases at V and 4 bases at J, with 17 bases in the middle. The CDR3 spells CASSNRRGKTTEAFF. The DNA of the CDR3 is TGTGCCAGCAGTAACCGAAGGGGAAAGACCACTGAAGCTTTCTTT.

DNA of the CDR3: TGTGCCAGTAGTACCACCGGGGGGAAGGGACAGCCCCAGCATTTT. Translation: CASSTTGGKGQPQHF. The chain joins TRBV19 to TRBJ1-5, with D possibly matching TRBD1 (5 bases). V was pared by 4 bases and J by 7 bases, with 17 bases between. CDR1 LNHDA and CDR2 SQIVND come from the germline V gene (reference sequence). The CDR3 has 15 residues. The variable domain in full, with the rest retrieved from reference TRBV19 and TRBJ1-5, is DGGITQSPKYLFRKEGQNVTLSCEQNLNHDAMYWYRQDPGQGLRLIYYSQIVNDFQKGDIAEGYSVSREKKESFPLTVTSAQKNPTAFYLCASSTTGGKGQPQHFGDGTRLSIL.